Listed below are T cell receptor beta chains from one sample, sequenced in a study of T cells after yellow fever vaccination. TCRdb redid the calling of the 5' RACE reads with MiXCR, one entry per CDR3 protein. Of some 300,000 distinct CDR3 sequences in the sample, roughly 3.5% are singletons; the top ten hold 23%. Material: PBMCs, obtained on the day of the yellow fever booster vaccination. These receptors were collected from a young man who received the YFV17D yellow fever vaccine. Both conserved end residues are part of each CDR3. The D gene is left open where the match is weak. Part of the rows lack a size; the others show once, few, many or a class for expanded clones.

>NA|TRBJ2-3|TRBV24-1|TRBD1
CATSDPGTGSGDTQYF
TGTGCCACCAGTGATCCCGGGACAGGGTCAGGGGATACGCAGTATTTT
>NA|TRBJ2-1|TRBV2|NA
CASSQETGDEQFF
TGTGCCAGCAGCCAGGAGACAGGAGATGAGCAGTTCTTC
>many|TRBJ2-5|TRBV7-9|NA
CASNTPRSAHQETQYF
TGTGCCAGCAACACACCCCGTAGCGCGCACCAAGAGACCCAGTACTTC
>many|TRBJ1-5|TRBV20-1|TRBD1
CSAASGQGIRSQHF
TGCAGTGCCGCCTCGGGACAGGGAATACGGTCCCAGCATTTT
>NA|TRBJ2-3|TRBV5-1|NA
CASSLGGTGDTQYF
TGCGCCAGCAGCCTGGGGGGAACGGGAGATACGCAGTATTTT
>many|TRBJ2-5|TRBV5-1|NA
CASSSLLIPVQETQYF
TGCGCCAGCAGCTCCCTCCTTATACCAGTTCAAGAGACCCAGTACTTC
>NA|TRBJ1-6|TRBV6-5|NA
CASSFRSNSPLHF
TGTGCCAGCAGTTTTCGCAGTAATTCACCCCTCCACTTT
>few|TRBJ1-2|TRBV6-5|NA
CATLGGGRYGYTF
TGTGCCACCCTGGGGGGGGGGCGGTATGGCTACACCTTC
>NA|TRBJ1-1|TRBV5-5|NA
CASSLAIYEAFF
TGTGCCAGCAGCTTGGCCATCTATGAAGCTTTCTTT
>few|TRBJ2-5|TRBV4-2|NA
CASSLGRAPGVQETQYF
TGTGCCAGCAGCCTCGGGCGGGCCCCGGGGGTACAAGAGACCCAGTACTTC
>NA|TRBJ1-1|TRBV5-6|NA
CASSSLRMNTEAFF
TGTGCCAGCAGCTCGCTCCGCATGAACACTGAAGCTTTCTTT
>many|TRBJ1-5|TRBV20-1|NA
CSARDGRWGSNQPQHF
TGCAGTGCTAGAGATGGCAGATGGGGAAGCAATCAGCCCCAGCATTTT
>many|TRBJ2-5|TRBV5-1|NA
CASSTLGETQYF
TGCGCCAGCAGCACACTAGGAGAGACCCAGTACTTC
>NA|TRBJ2-2|TRBV4-3|NA
CASSQDLGGELFF
TGCGCCAGCAGCCAAGATCTAGGCGGGGAGCTGTTTTTT
>many|TRBJ1-5|TRBV6-6|NA
CASSYSQPQHF
TGTGCCAGCAGTTACTCTCAGCCCCAGCATTTT
>NA|TRBJ2-1|TRBV7-2|NA
CASSGMMGTPGASYNEQFF
TGTGCCAGCAGCGGCATGATGGGGACTCCGGGGGCCTCCTACAATGAGCAGTTCTTC
>many|TRBJ1-1|TRBV3-1|NA
CASSQGVERPEAFF
TGTGCCAGCAGCCAAGGGGTTGAACGGCCTGAAGCTTTCTTT
>NA|TRBJ1-2|TRBV20-1|NA
CSASLEYAGYTF
TGCAGTGCTTCTTTGGAGTATGCTGGCTACACCTTC
>many|TRBJ1-1|TRBV7-3|NA
CASSLARANTEAFF
TGTGCCAGCAGCTTAGCCAGGGCGAACACTGAAGCTTTCTTT
>many|TRBJ2-1|TRBV12-3/TRBV12-4|NA
CASSLWQGYNEQFF
TGTGCCAGCAGTTTATGGCAAGGATACAATGAGCAGTTCTTC
>few|TRBJ2-7|TRBV6-5|NA
CASSYSFGGFYEQYF
TGTGCCAGCAGTTACTCGTTCGGCGGTTTCTACGAGCAGTACTTC
>few|TRBJ2-7|TRBV5-4|NA
CASSLGGREYF
TGTGCCAGCAGCTTGGGCGGGCGAGAGTACTTC
>many|TRBJ1-1|TRBV5-1|NA
CASSTEMNTEAFF
TGCGCCAGCAGCACAGAGATGAACACTGAAGCTTTCTTT
>NA|TRBJ1-2|TRBV10-3|TRBD1
CAISDLGQGDYGFTF
TGTGCCATCAGTGATCTCGGGCAGGGGGACTATGGCTTCACCTTC
>NA|TRBJ1-1|TRBV19|NA
CASSIFGGVEAFF
TGTGCCAGTAGTATTTTCGGGGGCGTTGAAGCTTTCTTT
>NA|TRBJ1-2|TRBV12-3/TRBV12-4|NA
CASSPGRVGGYTF
TGTGCCAGCAGCCCCGGTAGGGTCGGGGGCTACACCTTC
>few|TRBJ2-2|TRBV3-1|NA
CASSQGQTGSGELFF
TGTGCCAGCAGCCAGGGGCAAACGGGCTCCGGGGAGCTGTTTTTT
>few|TRBJ1-1|TRBV4-1|NA
CASSPAGGGTEAFF
TGCGCCAGCAGCCCTGCTGGGGGGGGCACTGAAGCTTTCTTT
>few|TRBJ2-1|TRBV3-1|NA
CASSQENFGGDYNEQFF
TGTGCCAGCAGCCAAGAAAACTTCGGGGGAGATTACAATGAGCAGTTCTTC
>NA|TRBJ1-2|TRBV6-5|NA
CASSYFDGYTF
TGTGCCAGCAGTTACTTTGATGGCTACACCTTC
>few|TRBJ2-1|TRBV6-5|TRBD1
CASSSTRDRVRVYDNEQFF
TGTGCCAGCAGTTCCACCCGGGACAGGGTTAGGGTTTACGACAATGAGCAGTTCTTC
>few|TRBJ2-3|TRBV4-1|NA
CASSHAETSTDTQYF
TGCGCCAGCAGCCACGCCGAGACTAGCACAGATACGCAGTATTTT
>many|TRBJ2-5|TRBV7-3|TRBD2
CASSSGLLSAGGNQETQYF
TGTGCCAGCAGCTCGGGACTACTATCCGCGGGGGGGAATCAAGAGACCCAGTACTTC
>many|TRBJ1-4|TRBV5-1|TRBD1
CASSSRDRGRRNEKLFF
TGCGCCAGCAGCTCCCGGGACAGGGGGCGTCGTAATGAAAAACTGTTTTTT
>many|TRBJ2-3|TRBV20-1|TRBD2
CSAPPSGAFTDTQYF
TGCAGTGCTCCTCCTAGCGGGGCCTTCACAGATACGCAGTATTTT
>few|TRBJ1-5|TRBV6-2/TRBV6-3|NA
CASRGIGQPQHF
TGTGCCAGCAGGGGGATAGGACAGCCCCAGCATTTT
>NA|TRBJ2-1|TRBV6-5|TRBD2
CASTSGGLQNNEQFF
TGTGCCAGCACATCCGGGGGACTACAAAACAATGAGCAGTTCTTC
>many|TRBJ2-5|TRBV5-5|TRBD2
CASSLLAGVRETQYF
TGTGCCAGCAGCCTACTAGCGGGGGTCAGGGAGACCCAGTACTTC
>few|TRBJ2-1|TRBV7-2|NA
CASSLLSPYNEQFF
TGTGCCAGCAGCTTACTAAGTCCCTACAATGAGCAGTTCTTC
>many|TRBJ2-2|TRBV4-1|NA
CASSQPDRKPTGELFF
TGCGCCAGCAGCCAACCAGACAGAAAACCTACCGGGGAGCTGTTTTTT
>NA|TRBJ2-5|TRBV5-1|TRBD1
CASSPGTASQETQYF
TGCGCCAGCAGCCCAGGGACAGCCTCCCAAGAGACCCAGTACTTC
>few|TRBJ2-2|TRBV5-6|TRBD1
CASSFLRTGQTGELFF
TGTGCCAGCAGCTTCCTCCGGACAGGGCAAACCGGGGAGCTGTTTTTT
>many|TRBJ2-2|TRBV29-1|TRBD2
CSVGGNRGGPTGELFF
TGCAGCGTTGGAGGAAATCGGGGGGGCCCCACCGGGGAGCTGTTTTTT
>NA|TRBJ1-5|TRBV6-2/TRBV6-3|TRBD1
CASSSGTDYSGQPQHF
TGTGCCAGCAGTTCAGGGACAGACTATTCGGGTCAGCCCCAGCATTTT
>few|TRBJ2-7|TRBV14|TRBD2
CASSHAGGRTYEQYF
TGTGCCAGCAGCCACGCGGGGGGCCGCACCTACGAGCAGTACTTC
>few|TRBJ2-5|TRBV19|NA
CASIGRDEETQYF
TGTGCCAGTATCGGCAGGGACGAAGAGACCCAGTACTTC
>few|TRBJ2-3|TRBV27|TRBD2
CASSLSGLAGGPGSADTQYF
TGTGCCAGCAGTTTATCGGGCCTAGCGGGGGGGCCCGGTAGCGCAGATACGCAGTATTTT
>NA|TRBJ2-1|TRBV24-1|NA
CATSDPGTPGEEQFF
TGTGCCACCAGTGATCCCGGGACACCTGGTGAGGAGCAGTTCTTC
>NA|TRBJ2-7|TRBV7-8|NA
CASSFRAVYEQYF
TGTGCCAGCAGCTTCCGGGCGGTCTACGAGCAGTACTTC
>few|TRBJ2-3|TRBV6-5|TRBD2
CASSYDSMGGDTQYF
TGTGCCAGCAGTTACGACTCAATGGGGGGGGATACGCAGTATTTT
>many|TRBJ2-1|TRBV5-4|TRBD2
CASSSTSGGNNEQFF
TGTGCCAGCAGCTCAACTAGCGGGGGGAACAATGAGCAGTTCTTC
>NA|TRBJ2-6|TRBV7-9|TRBD2
CASSSHGGAKESGANVLTF
TGTGCCAGCAGCTCCCACGGGGGGGCGAAGGAGTCTGGGGCCAACGTCCTGACTTTC
>NA|TRBJ1-1|TRBV7-2|NA
CASRLDQWGGTEAFF
TGTGCCAGCAGGTTAGATCAGTGGGGGGGAACTGAAGCTTTCTTT
>few|TRBJ2-5|TRBV7-9|NA
CASSLSRAGAEETQYF
TGTGCCAGCAGCTTATCTAGGGCGGGCGCCGAAGAGACCCAGTACTTC
>many|TRBJ1-1|TRBV10-2|NA
CASTSSGLNTEAFF
TGCGCCAGCACCTCCTCGGGCTTGAACACTGAAGCTTTCTTT